The clone carrying this T cell receptor (beta chain) was observed a handful of times. Its specificity is unknown. The trim removed 7 bases at V and 11 bases at J, leaving 10 bases unmatched. The CDR3 totals 13 residues. CDR1 is WNHNN, CDR2 SYGVQD, per germline (reference sequence). Time point specified: pre-treatment sample, taken before nivolumab and TIL therapy. This record belongs to a study of TIL therapy for anti-PD-1-resistant metastatic lung cancer. Study context: Progressing patients received lymphodepletion, expanded TIL infusion and IL-2. General study findings and limits: Infused TIL clonotypes partially replaced the baseline blood repertoire, then decayed over months.

This was the immunoSEQ v3 assay. Some clones are missing from TCRdb's copy, which holds only in-frame ones; the method was immunoSEQ multiplex PCR. The repertoire includes tens of thousands of clones, just over 70% of them detected once, and approximately 2% sits in the top ten. The V gene is TRBV10-1, the J gene TRBJ2-1, with TRBD1 matching over 8 bases. This TCR was sampled from a person aged 25 to 80 with non-small cell lung cancer. Sequenced material: blood, taken at baseline. The CDR3 DNA sequence: TGCGCCAGCAACCTTGACAGGGGAACGAAGCAGTTCTTC. Translation gives CASNLDRGTKQFF.